Following are 15 T cell receptor beta chains from one sample sequenced in a study of identical twins. Each CDR3 protein is one row after TCRdb ran MiXCR on the 5' RACE reads. The sample yields some 590,000 distinct CDR3 sequences, 9% to 10% seen once. This sample was shared with a second study, whose subject was yellow fever vaccine responses in identical twins.

Sequencing used PBMCs. All receptors derive from a woman younger than 35 in good health.

CDR3 protein: CAHSPGAGQPQHF. DNA for the CDR3: TGTGCCCATAGCCCAGGGGCAGGGCAGCCCCAGCATTTT. This chain uses TRBV30 with TRBJ1-5; D may be TRBD1 (6 bases). The CDR3 spans 13 residues. Germline V CDR1 and CDR2: GTSNPN, SVGIG (reference sequence). V was cut by 8 bases and J by 7 bases, with 18 bases left in between.

This clonotype was observed a handful of times. CDR3 residues: CASSQEGLAADTQYF. As DNA, the CDR3 is TGTGCCAGCAGCCAAGAGGGCCTAGCCGCAGATACGCAGTATTTT. The gene calls are TRBV3-1 and TRBJ2-3, with a tentative D call TRBD2 (5 bases). V was pared by 0 bases and J by 4 bases, with 11 bases between. This CDR3 spans 15 amino acids. Germline V gene sequence: CDR1 LGHDT, CDR2 YNNKEL (reference sequence).

This clonotype was found many times. The rearrangement links TRBV6-4 to TRBJ2-3; 10 bases are a match to TRBD2. The trim removed 6 bases at V and 6 bases at J, leaving 6 bases unmatched. Germline CDR1 MRHNA, CDR2 SNTAGT. This CDR3 has 14 amino acids. In nucleotides, the CDR3 is TGTGCCAGCAGAGCGGGGGGGAGCCGCGATACGCAGTATTTT. The encoded protein is CASRAGGSRDTQYF.

This clonotype has at least ten counts. The chain employs TRBV29-1 and TRBJ2-1; D unresolved. Germline CDR1 SQVTM, CDR2 ANQGSEA. This CDR3 has 10 residues. V was pared by 2 bases and J by 7 bases, with 3 bases between. CDR3 residues: CSVEWNEQFF. Here the CDR3 DNA reads TGCAGCGTTGAATGGAATGAGCAGTTCTTC.

CDR3: CASSQKEGLSPLHF. The CDR3 DNA reads as TGTGCCAGCAGCCAAAAAGAGGGGCTTTCACCCCTCCACTTT. The rearrangement uses TRBV3-1 and TRBJ1-6; D possibly corresponds to TRBD1 (5 bases). Trimming left V 2 bases short and J 9 bases short, with 11 bases between. CDR1 is LGHDT and CDR2 is YNNKEL in the germline V gene (reference sequence). The CDR3 spans 14 residues.

This clonotype was picked up a small number of times. The J gene is TRBJ2-3, the V gene TRBV2; 9 bases map to TRBD1. Germline values: CDR1 SNHLY, CDR2 FYNNEI. This CDR3 has 13 residues. V gave up 7 bases and J gave up 6 bases; unmatched junction bases: 5. The CDR3 coding sequence is TGTGCCAGCACCGGACAGGGGAGGGATACGCAGTATTTT. Translated: CASTGQGRDTQYF.

This clonotype was recorded a few times. V usage is TRBV20-1 and J usage is TRBJ2-3; D gene ambiguous. This CDR3 is 14 amino acids long. V lost 3 bases, J lost 4 bases, and 14 bases lay in between. CDR1 and CDR2 (germline): DFQATT, SNEGSKA (reference sequence). The CDR3 region has the DNA TGCAGTGCTAGTACCCCAGACCAGCCAGATACGCAGTATTTT. Translating gives CSASTPDQPDTQYF.

This clonotype was seen a handful of times. Without the conserved terminal phenylalanine or tryptophan, this CDR3 likely stems from a read error. The limits of the CDR3 on the DNA are not certain, so only TCRdb's listed CDR3 is given. The genes are TRBV29-1 and TRBJ2-1; TRBD2 was called by the table and not checked on the DNA. The CDR3 spans 10 amino acids, including both terminal residues. Germline-derived CDR1 and CDR2 are SQVTM and ANQGSEA. CDR3 residues: CSVEGGGPWS.

CDR3 sequence (DNA): TGTGCCAGCGGCGGAGATTATGCAGGGATTAATGAAAAACTGTTTTTT. Translated: CASGGDYAGINEKLFF. The genes are TRBV18 and TRBJ1-4; D possibly corresponds to TRBD1 (5 bases). The CDR3 is made up of 16 amino acids. The V gene's germline CDR1 is KGHSH and CDR2 LQKENI. The V gene lost 8 bases and the J gene lost 4 bases, with 20 bases spanning the gap.

This clonotype was observed a few times. This chain joins TRBV18 and TRBJ2-5, with D perhaps TRBD1 (5 bases). V lost 4 bases, J lost 5 bases, and 11 bases lay in between. The CDR3 runs 13 residues. Germline-derived CDR1 and CDR2 are KGHSH and LQKENI. The CDR3 sequence: CASSQTQEETQYF. In nucleotides, the CDR3 is TGTGCCAGCTCACAGACACAGGAGGAGACCCAGTACTTC.

At least ten counts were recorded for this clonotype. The V and J genes are TRBV20-1 and TRBJ2-3; 7 bases align to TRBD2. This CDR3 has 15 residues. Germline V gene sequence: CDR1 DFQATT, CDR2 SNEGSKA (reference sequence). V lost 0 bases to trimming and J lost 3 bases; unmatched junction nucleotides: 6. This CDR3 reads CSARDLAEGTDTQYF. The CDR3 coding sequence is TGCAGTGCTAGAGATCTAGCGGAGGGGACAGATACGCAGTATTTT.

This clonotype was seen a few times. The genes are TRBV18 and TRBJ1-5; no firm D call. Trimming shortened V by 3 bases and J by 7 bases, and 10 bases separated the two germline ends. The CDR3 consists of 13 residues. Germline V gene data show CDR1 as KGHSH and CDR2 as LQKENI. CDR3 residues: CASSPAAGQPQHF. CDR3 in DNA: TGTGCCAGCTCACCGGCCGCGGGACAGCCCCAGCATTTT.

The rearrangement joins TRBV6-2 or TRBV6-3 to TRBJ2-3; possible D gene TRBD1, 6 bases. The CDR3 length is 18 residues. Trimming removed 1 base at V and 2 bases at J, with 19 bases between. Germline values: CDR1 MNHEY, CDR2 SVGEGT. CDR3 bases: TGTGCCAGCAGTTACTTGAAGACCGGGACACCTTTCACAGATACGCAGTATTTT. This sequence encodes CASSYLKTGTPFTDTQYF.

The V and J genes are TRBV29-1 and TRBJ2-1; TRBD2 agrees at 7 bases. The CDR3 is made up of 14 amino acids. With V trimmed by 2 bases and J by 10 bases, 11 bases remained unmatched. Germline loops: CDR1 SQVTM, CDR2 ANQGSEA. CDR3 loop: CSVEFGEYGREQFF. DNA of the CDR3: TGCAGCGTTGAATTTGGGGAATACGGGAGGGAGCAGTTCTTC.

This clonotype was observed a few times. The chain joins TRBV12-3 or TRBV12-4 to TRBJ1-1; 9 nucleotides agree with TRBD1. J gave up 8 bases and V 6 bases, and 13 bases lay outside the gene matches. The CDR3 runs to 15 residues. The DNA for the CDR3 is TGTGCCAGCAGGTTACCGGGACAGGGTCCTTTGGAAGCTTTCTTT. Translating it yields CASRLPGQGPLEAFF.